This passage covers 17 T cell receptor beta chains from one sample sequenced in a study of T cells in Graves' hyperthyroidism and ophthalmopathy (dated by TCRdb to between 2019 and 2020). The method behind the library was multiplex PCR. The instrument given in TCRdb is Illumina HiSeq 2000. TCR beta CDR3 regions were amplified from RNA transcripts. The TCR CDR3 was subjected to a first round of RT-PCR using the HTBI primer set and the Qiagen OneStep RT-PCR kit. TCRdb applied fastp at Q25 and MiXCR to the public reads, then kept only in-frame beta chains. One record per CDR3 amino acid sequence lists the most common genes and DNA. The sample yields over 350,000 distinct CDR3 sequences; under 15% were counted once. The ten largest make up less than 15% of the sample. Sequencing used blood. These receptors were taken from a young man with Graves' ophthalmopathy.

Remarks on this clonotype: This clone may be a read error of a much larger clone one base away. V usage is TRBV5-1 and J usage is TRBJ1-1, with D unclear. The CDR3 consists of 16 residues. Germline assignment: CDR1 SGHRS and CDR2 YFSETQ. The CDR3 DNA reads TGCGCCAGCAGCTCTAGGGTAGGACTGCAGAACACTGGAGCTTTCTTT. Translated: CASSSRVGLQNTGAFF.

The table lists this clonotype with many counts. The rearrangement links TRBV18 to TRBJ1-4; no firm D call. Germline CDR1 KGHSH, CDR2 LQKENI. This CDR3 region has 13 residues. Trimming took 2 bases from V and 5 from J, leaving 6 bases between them. The CDR3 coding sequence is TGTGCCAGCTCACCAGGCAGAAATGAAAAACTGTTTTTT. It translates to CASSPGRNEKLFF.

This clonotype was detected many times. The rearrangement links TRBV13 to TRBJ1-2; the match to TRBD1 covers 7 bases. This CDR3 spans 14 amino acids. After removal of 5 bases from V and 4 bases from J, the junction contained 7 bases not matched to a gene. Germline CDR1 reads PRHDT; CDR2 reads FYEKMQ (reference sequence). For the CDR3, the DNA is TGTGCCAGCAGCGAAGGGGGCAGGGGCTATGGCTACACCTTC. The encoded protein is CASSEGGRGYGYTF.

The rearrangement links TRBV6-6 to TRBJ1-1; D is possibly TRBD1 (5 bases). The germline V gene encodes CDR1 MNHNY and CDR2 SVGAGI (reference sequence). This CDR3 region has 15 residues. Trimming removed 0 bases from V and 3 bases from J, with 11 bases in between. The CDR3 reads CASSYSWDGDTEAFF. Written as DNA, the CDR3 is TGTGCCAGCAGTTACTCTTGGGACGGGGACACTGAAGCTTTCTTT.

There are a few counts of this clonotype. The chain has TRBV19 and TRBJ1-5; possible D gene TRBD1, 6 bases. CDR1 LNHDA and CDR2 SQIVND come from the germline V gene (reference sequence). The CDR3 is made up of 15 amino acids. The V end was cut by 5 bases, the J end by 2 bases, with 13 bases between. CDR3 DNA sequence: TGTGCCAGTAGTGTCAACCCAGGGGGCAATCAGCCCCAGCATTTT. Its translation: CASSVNPGGNQPQHF.

This clonotype was counted ten times or more. CDR3 in amino acids: CASSSTLWDIQYF. The CDR3 DNA reads as TGTGCCAGCAGCTCAACTCTATGGGACATTCAGTACTTC. The rearrangement joins TRBV7-2 to TRBJ2-4; D gene ambiguous. Trimming took 4 bases from V and 8 from J, leaving 12 bases between them. CDR1 is SGHTA and CDR2 is FQGNSA in the germline V gene. The CDR3 sequence is 13 residues long. The whole variable domain, filled in from reference TRBV7-2 and TRBJ2-4, reads GAGVSQSPSNKVTEKGKDVELRCDPISGHTALYWYRQSLGQGLEFLIYFQGNSAPDKSGLPSDRFSAERTGGSVSTLTIQRTQQEDSAVYLCASSSTLWDIQYFGAGTRLSVL.

This clonotype has ten or more counts. The CDR3 DNA is TGTGCCAGCAGCTTTGGGGGAGCCCTCACTGAAGCTTTCTTT. This sequence encodes CASSFGGALTEAFF. V and J are TRBV7-6 and TRBJ1-1; tentative D call: TRBD1 (5 bases). The germline CDR1 and CDR2 sequences are SGHVS and FNYEAQ. The CDR3 is 14 residues long. The V end was cut by 3 bases, the J end by 4 bases, with 12 bases between.

This clonotype came up many times. The CDR3 loop reads CSVSAGSSGANVLTF. Written as DNA, the CDR3 is TGCAGCGTATCTGCAGGGAGCTCTGGGGCCAACGTCCTGACTTTC. The chain combines TRBV29-1 with TRBJ2-6; D may match TRBD1 or TRBD2 (5 bases each). This CDR3 is 15 amino acids long. Looked up from germline, CDR1 is SQVTM and CDR2 is ANQGSEA. Trimming cost V 6 bases and J 0 bases, with 12 bases left between them.

This clonotype was observed many times. V is TRBV7-6 and J is TRBJ2-7; TRBD1 matches at 9 bases. CDR1 and CDR2 (germline): SGHVS, FNYEAQ. V lost 1 base and J lost 1; bases outside the gene matches: 5. This CDR3 contains 16 residues. The CDR3 sequence is CASSLVGQGTSYEQYF. CDR3 DNA: TGTGCCAGCAGCTTAGTGGGACAGGGAACTTCCTACGAGCAGTACTTC.

This clonotype was counted at least ten times. The V call is TRBV12-3 or TRBV12-4, the J call TRBJ2-1; D call uncertain. CDR3 length equals 14 residues. The V end was cut by 2 bases, the J end by 5 bases, with 10 bases between. The CDR3 coding sequence is TGTGCCAGCAGTTTAAATAGCCCTAACAATGAGCAGTTCTTC. It is translated as CASSLNSPNNEQFF.

This clonotype has ten or more counts. The chain carries TRBV7-2 and TRBJ2-7; D remains unclear. The CDR3 length is 13 residues. V lost 8 bases and J lost 5, with 16 bases in between. Germline lookup yields CDR1 SGHTA and CDR2 FQGNSA. The CDR3 nucleotides read TGTGCCAGCGCTGACGGTCCGGAGAACGAGCAGTACTTC. Residues: CASADGPENEQYF. Variable domain in full (rest from reference TRBV7-2 and TRBJ2-7): GAGVSQSPSNKVTEKGKDVELRCDPISGHTALYWYRQSLGQGLEFLIYFQGNSAPDKSGLPSDRFSAERTGGSVSTLTIQRTQQEDSAVYLCASADGPENEQYFGPGTRLTVT.

This clonotype was counted at least ten times. The chain uses TRBV6-1 and TRBJ1-6, with TRBD1 matching 7 bases. V gave up 7 bases and J gave up 7 bases; unmatched junction bases: 7. The CDR3 contains 14 residues. Germline V gives CDR1 MNHNS, CDR2 SASEGT. This chain's CDR3 is CASNPGTANSPLHF. CDR3 in DNA: TGTGCCAGCAACCCCGGGACAGCCAATTCACCCCTCCACTTT.

Of note for this clonotype: At one end, the junction sequence differs from germline, possibly due to a read error. CDR3 residues: CASGEGQGFFYGYTF. CDR3 coding DNA: TGTGCCAGCGGTGAGGGACAGGGATTTTTCTATGGCTACACCTTC. V and J are TRBV2 and TRBJ1-2; TRBD1 matches 9 bases. CDR3 size: 15 residues. Germline V gene sequence: CDR1 SNHLY, CDR2 FYNNEI. Variable domain in full (rest from reference TRBV2 and TRBJ1-2): EPEVTQTPSHQVTQMGQEVILRCVPISNHLYFYWYRQILGQKVEFLVSFYNNEISEKSEIFDDQFSVERPDGSNFTLKIRSTKLEDSAMYFCASGEGQGFFYGYTFGSGTRLTVV.

This clonotype has a count of ten or more. This chain joins TRBV5-1 and TRBJ2-7; D unclear. This CDR3 has 14 amino acids. Trimming took off 0 bases at V and 3 bases at J, with 10 bases between the two ends. CDR1 is SGHRS, CDR2 YFSETQ, per germline. CDR3 protein: CASSLARSDYEQYF. The CDR3 bases are TGCGCCAGCAGCTTGGCCCGATCAGACTACGAGCAGTACTTC.

The chain is built from TRBV3-1 and TRBJ1-4; D gene ambiguous. Germline CDR1 and CDR2: LGHDT and YNNKEL (reference sequence). The V end lost 2 bases, the J end lost 7 bases, and 8 bases lay between the germline ends. The CDR3 loop spans 13 amino acids. CDR3 coding DNA: TGTGCCAGCAGCCAACGAGGGCCTGAAAAACTGTTTTTT. Translated: CASSQRGPEKLFF.

Concerning this clonotype itself: A much larger clone differs from this one at a single base, so this may be a read error. This sequence joins TRBV7-9 and TRBJ1-1; TRBD1 aligns across 9 bases. The CDR3 extends over 15 amino acids. Germline CDR1 and CDR2: SEHNR and FQNEAQ (reference sequence). The trim removed 7 bases at V and 1 base at J, leaving 7 bases unmatched. The CDR3, as DNA: TGTGCCAGCACTCCGGGACAGGGATCGAACACTGAAGCTTTCTTT. This encodes CASTPGQGSNTEAFF.

This clonotype has a count of ten or more. The chain has TRBV6-1 and TRBJ2-6; D is undetermined. Germline loops: CDR1 MNHNS, CDR2 SASEGT. V lost 7 bases and J 2 bases, leaving 12 bases between the germline ends. The CDR3 sequence is 15 residues long. CDR3 sequence: CASTYGGAGANVLTF. The DNA of the CDR3 is TGTGCCAGCACCTACGGTGGGGCTGGGGCCAACGTCCTGACTTTC.